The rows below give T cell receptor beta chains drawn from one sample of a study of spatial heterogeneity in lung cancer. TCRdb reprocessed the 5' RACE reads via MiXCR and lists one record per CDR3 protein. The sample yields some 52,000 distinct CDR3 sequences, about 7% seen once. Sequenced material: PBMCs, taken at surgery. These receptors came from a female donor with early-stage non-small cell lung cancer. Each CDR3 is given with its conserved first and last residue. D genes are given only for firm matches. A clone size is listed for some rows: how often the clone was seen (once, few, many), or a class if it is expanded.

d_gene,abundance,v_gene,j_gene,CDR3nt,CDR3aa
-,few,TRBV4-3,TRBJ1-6,TGCGCCAGCAGCCCCGGCGGCAATCATAATTCACCCCTCCACTTT,CASSPGGNHNSPLHF
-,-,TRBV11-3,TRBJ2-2,TGTGCCAGCAGTTGGGACGGGAACACCGGGGAGCTGTTTTTT,CASSWDGNTGELFF
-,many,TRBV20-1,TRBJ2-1,TGCAGTGCTAGTGCACTGAATGAGCAGTTCTTC,CSASALNEQFF
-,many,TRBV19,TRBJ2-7,TGTGCCAGTAGTCCCCGGGAAGCGGGCGAGCAGTACTTC,CASSPREAGEQYF
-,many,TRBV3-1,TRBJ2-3,TGTGCCAGCAGCCCATTACCAAGCACAGATACGCAGTATTTT,CASSPLPSTDTQYF
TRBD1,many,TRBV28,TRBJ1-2,TGTGCCAGCAGACCTCACAGGGGTGTCGGTGGCTACACCTTC,CASRPHRGVGGYTF
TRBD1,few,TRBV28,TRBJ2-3,TGTGCCAGCAGGGCGACAGGGGCATATACGCAGTATTTT,CASRATGAYTQYF
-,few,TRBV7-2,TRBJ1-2,TGTGCCAGCAGCTTCCGTCCCCGAGGCCTCTATGGCTACACCTTC,CASSFRPRGLYGYTF
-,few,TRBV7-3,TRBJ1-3,TGTGCCAGCAAACCGGCAGCTGGAAACACCATATATTTT,CASKPAAGNTIYF
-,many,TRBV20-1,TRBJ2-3,TGCAGTTTAGCGGCTAGCACAGATACGCAGTATTTT,CSLAASTDTQYF
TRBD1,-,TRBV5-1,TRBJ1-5,TGCGCCAGCAGCCGACAGGGGGAGGGCAATCAGCCCCAGCATTTT,CASSRQGEGNQPQHF
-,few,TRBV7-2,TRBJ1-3,TGTGCCAGCAGCTTTGACAGTCACTCTGGAAACACCATATATTTT,CASSFDSHSGNTIYF
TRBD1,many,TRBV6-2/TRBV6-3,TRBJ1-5,TGTGCCAGCGTCGGACAGGGAGGGGATCAGCCCCAGCATTTT,CASVGQGGDQPQHF
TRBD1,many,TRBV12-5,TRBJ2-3,TGTGCTAGTGGCCGCGGCACAGGGGGACGCCGAGATACGCAGTATTTT,CASGRGTGGRRDTQYF
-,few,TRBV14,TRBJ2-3,TGTGCCAGCAGCCTTTGGGGACTCGACACAGATACGCAGTATTTT,CASSLWGLDTDTQYF
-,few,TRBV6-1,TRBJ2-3,TGTGCCAGCAGCCTACAGGCCAGCACAGATACGCAGTATTTT,CASSLQASTDTQYF
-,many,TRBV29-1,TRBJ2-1,TGCAGCGTTGCTAGGGTCTCCTACAATGAGCAGTTCTTC,CSVARVSYNEQFF
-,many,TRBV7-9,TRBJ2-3,TGTGCCAGCAGCAAAATGGCGCGGGGGCTAAGCACAGATACGCAGTATTTT,CASSKMARGLSTDTQYF
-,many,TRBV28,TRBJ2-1,TGTGCCAGCAGTCTCGGGCGACAATCCTACAATGAGCAGTTCTTC,CASSLGRQSYNEQFF
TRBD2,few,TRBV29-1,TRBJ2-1,TGCAGCGCCTCAACAGGACTAGCGAGGTACAATGAGCAGTTCTTC,CSASTGLARYNEQFF
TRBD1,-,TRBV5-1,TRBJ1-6,TGCGCCAGCAGCCACAGGGGAGCGGAGGGTTCACCCCTCCACTTT,CASSHRGAEGSPLHF
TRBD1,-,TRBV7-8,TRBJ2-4,TGTGCCAGCAGCCCGGCTTCACAGGGGTGGGACATTCAGTACTTC,CASSPASQGWDIQYF
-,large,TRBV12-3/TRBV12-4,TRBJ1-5,TGTGCCAGCACTAGGGCCGTTGAATATCATCAGCCCCAGCATTTT,CASTRAVEYHQPQHF
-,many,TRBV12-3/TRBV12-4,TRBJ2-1,TGTGCCAGCAGTTTCAGAGCAGGGGCTAAGAATGAGCAGTTCTTC,CASSFRAGAKNEQFF
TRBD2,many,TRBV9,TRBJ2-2,TGTGCCAGCAGCCCCCGGACTAGCGGGGTTTCCGGGGAGCTGTTTTTT,CASSPRTSGVSGELFF
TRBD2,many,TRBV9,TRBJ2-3,TGTGCCAGCAGCGCTCTCAGTTCTAGCGGGGCGACAGATACGCAGTATTTT,CASSALSSSGATDTQYF
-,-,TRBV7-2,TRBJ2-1,TGTGCCAGCAGCCCTCCGGGGGATATGTTGCCTGAAAGGGTCTTC,CASSPPGDMLPERVF
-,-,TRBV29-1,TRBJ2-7,TGCAGCGTTGGGGGGGAGTTCTACGAGCAGTACTTC,CSVGGEFYEQYF
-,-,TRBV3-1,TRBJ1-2,TGTGCCAGCAGCCAGGGCGGGAACTATGGCTACACCTTC,CASSQGGNYGYTF
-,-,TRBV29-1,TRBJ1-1,TGCAGCGTTGCTAGGACGCCTTTGAACACTGAAGCTTTCTTT,CSVARTPLNTEAFF
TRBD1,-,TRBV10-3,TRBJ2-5,TGTGCCATCAGTATTGGGACAGGGGGAGAGACCCAGTACTTC,CAISIGTGGETQYF
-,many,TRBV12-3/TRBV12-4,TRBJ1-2,TGTGCCAGCAGTTTAGGATATACAGGAATACGGGGCTACACCTTC,CASSLGYTGIRGYTF
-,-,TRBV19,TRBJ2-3,TGTGCCAGTGGCGGATGGCTAGATACGCAGTATTTT,CASGGWLDTQYF
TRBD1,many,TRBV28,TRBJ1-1,TGTGCCAGCAGGCTCGGACAGGGCCAGCAGAGTGAAGCTTTCTTT,CASRLGQGQQSEAFF
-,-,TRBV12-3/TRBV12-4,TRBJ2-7,TGTGCCAGCAGCCCCAGGGCTACCTACGAGCAGTACTTC,CASSPRATYEQYF
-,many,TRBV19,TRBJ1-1,TGTGCCAGTAGTAACAGGCGATCCACTGAAGCTTTCTTT,CASSNRRSTEAFF
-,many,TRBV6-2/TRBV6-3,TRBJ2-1,TGTGCCAGCAGGGGAGGGGGCAATGAGCAGTTCTTC,CASRGGGNEQFF
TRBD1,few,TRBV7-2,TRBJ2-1,TGTGCCAGCAGCTTGACAGGGCTATCTACAAATGAGCAGTTCTTC,CASSLTGLSTNEQFF
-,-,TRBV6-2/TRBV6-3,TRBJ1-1,TGTGCCAGCAGCCAGGGACCGAACACTGAAGCTTTCTTT,CASSQGPNTEAFF
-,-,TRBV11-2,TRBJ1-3,TGTGCCAGCACGATAGATGGAGTATCTGGAAACACCATATATTTT,CASTIDGVSGNTIYF
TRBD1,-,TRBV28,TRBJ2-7,TGTGCCAGCAGTTTAGGGACAGGGATCGACGAGCAGTACTTC,CASSLGTGIDEQYF